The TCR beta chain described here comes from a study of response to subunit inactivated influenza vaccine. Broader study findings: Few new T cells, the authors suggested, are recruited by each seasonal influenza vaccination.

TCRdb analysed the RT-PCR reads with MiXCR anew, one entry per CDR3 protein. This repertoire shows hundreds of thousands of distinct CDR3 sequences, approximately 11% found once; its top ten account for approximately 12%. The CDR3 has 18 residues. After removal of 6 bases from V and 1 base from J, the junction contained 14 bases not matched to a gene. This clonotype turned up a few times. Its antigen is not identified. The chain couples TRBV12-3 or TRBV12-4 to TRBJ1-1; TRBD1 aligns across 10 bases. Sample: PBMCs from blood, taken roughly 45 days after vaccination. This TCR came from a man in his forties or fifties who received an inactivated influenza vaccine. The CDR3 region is CASRLGFGTGVSNTEAFF. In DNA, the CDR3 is TGTGCCAGCAGATTGGGATTTGGGACAGGGGTTTCGAACACTGAAGCTTTCTTT.